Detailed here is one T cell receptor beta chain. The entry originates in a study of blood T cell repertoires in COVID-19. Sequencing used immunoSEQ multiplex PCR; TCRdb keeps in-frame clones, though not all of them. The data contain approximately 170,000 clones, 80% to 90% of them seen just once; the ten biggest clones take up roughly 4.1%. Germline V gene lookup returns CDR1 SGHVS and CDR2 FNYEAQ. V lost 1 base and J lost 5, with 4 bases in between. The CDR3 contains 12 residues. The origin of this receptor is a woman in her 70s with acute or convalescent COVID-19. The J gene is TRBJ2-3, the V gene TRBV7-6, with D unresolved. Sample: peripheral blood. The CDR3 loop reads CASSLGRDTQYF. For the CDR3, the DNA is TGTGCCAGCAGCTTAGGGAGAGATACGCAGTATTTT.